One sample yielded the 2 T cell receptor beta chains listed below, sequenced in a study of cytomegalovirus exposure and HLA in healthy donors. Researchers ran the PCR with 60 Vbeta and 13 Jbeta primers. The protocol was immunoSEQ multiplex PCR, while the TCRdb copy is restricted to in-frame clones and leaves out a portion. The sample holds 40,000 or so clones. Sequenced input: PBMCs. The receptors here all came from a male donor in good health and CMV-seronegative.

The rearrangement joins TRBV27 to TRBJ2-7; D possibly corresponds to TRBD1 (5 bases). Germline CDR1 and CDR2: MNHEY and SMNVEV (reference sequence). The CDR3 runs 13 residues. Trimming shortened V by 4 bases and J by 4 bases, and 11 bases separated the two germline ends. The CDR3 DNA follows: TGTGCCAGCAGTTCATTCCAGGGATACGAGCAGTACTTC. It yields the protein CASSSFQGYEQYF.

The V call is TRBV28, the J call TRBJ1-4; TRBD1 aligns across 10 bases. V gave up 4 bases and J gave up 10 bases; unmatched junction bases: 9. The CDR3 length is 15 residues. In germline, CDR1 is MDHEN, CDR2 SYDVKM. The CDR3 spells CASSSGSDRGGKLFF. CDR3 coding DNA: TGTGCCAGCAGTTCGGGATCGGACAGGGGGGGAAAACTGTTTTTT.